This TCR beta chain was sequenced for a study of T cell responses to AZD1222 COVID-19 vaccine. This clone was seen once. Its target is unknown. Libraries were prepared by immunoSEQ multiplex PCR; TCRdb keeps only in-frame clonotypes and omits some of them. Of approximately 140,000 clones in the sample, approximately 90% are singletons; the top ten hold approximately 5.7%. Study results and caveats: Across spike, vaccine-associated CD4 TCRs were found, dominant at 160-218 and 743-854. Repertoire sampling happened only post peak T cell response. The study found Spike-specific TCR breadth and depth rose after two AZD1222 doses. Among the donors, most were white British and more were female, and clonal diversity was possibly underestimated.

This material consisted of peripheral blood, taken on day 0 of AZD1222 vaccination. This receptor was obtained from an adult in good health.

CDR3 sequence (DNA): TGTGCCAGCAGCTGGAACAGGGGCCGAGCTAATGAAAAACTGTTTTTT. This encodes CASSWNRGRANEKLFF. V usage is TRBV5-8 and J usage is TRBJ1-4; 7 nucleotides line up with TRBD1. This CDR3 spans 16 amino acids. V trimming: 3 bases; J trimming: 3 bases; junction bases outside the gene matches: 8. CDR1 SGHTS and CDR2 YDEGEE come from the germline V gene.